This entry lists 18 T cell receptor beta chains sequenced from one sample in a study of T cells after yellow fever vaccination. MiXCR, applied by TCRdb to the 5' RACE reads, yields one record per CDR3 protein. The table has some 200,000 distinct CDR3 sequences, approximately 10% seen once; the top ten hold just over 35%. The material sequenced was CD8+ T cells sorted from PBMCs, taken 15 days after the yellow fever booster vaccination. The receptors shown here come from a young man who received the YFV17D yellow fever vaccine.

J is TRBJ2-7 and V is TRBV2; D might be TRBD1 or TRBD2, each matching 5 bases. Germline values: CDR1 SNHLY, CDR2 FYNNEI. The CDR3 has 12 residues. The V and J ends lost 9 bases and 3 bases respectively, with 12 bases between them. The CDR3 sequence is CASRGAIYEQYF. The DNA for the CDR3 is TGTGCCAGTCGAGGGGCTATCTACGAGCAGTACTTC.

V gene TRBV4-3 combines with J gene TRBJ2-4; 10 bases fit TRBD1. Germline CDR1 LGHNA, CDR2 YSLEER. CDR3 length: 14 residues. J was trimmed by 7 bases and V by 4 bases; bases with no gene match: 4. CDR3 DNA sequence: TGCGCCAGCAGCCTCGGGACAGGGGTTAACATTCAGTACTTC. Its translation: CASSLGTGVNIQYF.

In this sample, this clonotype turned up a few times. The CDR3 loop reads CASRPPLWSGDSYEQYF. Here the CDR3 DNA reads TGTGCCAGCAGACCCCCATTGTGGAGCGGGGACTCCTACGAGCAGTACTTC. The chain recombines TRBV7-2 with TRBJ2-7, with 7 bases lining up with TRBD2. The ends lost 6 bases at V and 0 bases at J; junction bases unmatched: 14. CDR1 is SGHTA, CDR2 FQGNSA, per germline. The CDR3 contains 17 residues.

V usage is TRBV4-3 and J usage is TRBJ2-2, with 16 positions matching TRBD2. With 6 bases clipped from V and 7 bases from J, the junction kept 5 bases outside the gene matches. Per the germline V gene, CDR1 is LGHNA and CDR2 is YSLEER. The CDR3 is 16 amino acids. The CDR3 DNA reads TGCGCCAGCAGGGGACTAGCGGGGGGGCTAGGCGGGGAGCTGTTTTTT. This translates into CASRGLAGGLGGELFF.

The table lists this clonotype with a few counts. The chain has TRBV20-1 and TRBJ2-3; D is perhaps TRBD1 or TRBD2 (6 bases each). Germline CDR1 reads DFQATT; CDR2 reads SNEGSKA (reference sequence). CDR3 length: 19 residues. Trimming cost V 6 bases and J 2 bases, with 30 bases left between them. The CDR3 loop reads CSAGLGYGGLTPNTDTQYF. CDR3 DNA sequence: TGCAGTGCGGGCCTCGGTTACGGGGGCCTGACTCCTAACACAGATACGCAGTATTTT.

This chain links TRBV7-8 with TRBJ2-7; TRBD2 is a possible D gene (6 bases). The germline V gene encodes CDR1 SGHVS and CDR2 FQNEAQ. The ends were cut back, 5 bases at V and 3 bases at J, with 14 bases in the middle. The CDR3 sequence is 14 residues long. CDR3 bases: TGTGCCAGCAGCGGGACTTCAAGTCGCTACGAGCAGTACTTC. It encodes CASSGTSSRYEQYF.

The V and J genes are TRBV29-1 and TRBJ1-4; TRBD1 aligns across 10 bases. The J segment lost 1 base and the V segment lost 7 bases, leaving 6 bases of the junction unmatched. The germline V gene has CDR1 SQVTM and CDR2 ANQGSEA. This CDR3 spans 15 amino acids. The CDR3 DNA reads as TGCAGCGCTAGCCGGGACAGGGGAACTAATGAAAAACTGTTTTTT. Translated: CSASRDRGTNEKLFF.

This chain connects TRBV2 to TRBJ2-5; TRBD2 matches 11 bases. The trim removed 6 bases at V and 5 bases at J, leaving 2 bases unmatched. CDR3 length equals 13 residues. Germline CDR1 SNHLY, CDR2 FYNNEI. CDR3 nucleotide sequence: TGTGCCAGCAGCCGGACTAGCGGGGAGACCCAGTACTTC. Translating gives CASSRTSGETQYF. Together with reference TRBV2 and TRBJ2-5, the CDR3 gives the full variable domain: EPEVTQTPSHQVTQMGQEVILRCVPISNHLYFYWYRQILGQKVEFLVSFYNNEISEKSEIFDDQFSVERPDGSNFTLKIRSTKLEDSAMYFCASSRTSGETQYFGPGTRLLVL.

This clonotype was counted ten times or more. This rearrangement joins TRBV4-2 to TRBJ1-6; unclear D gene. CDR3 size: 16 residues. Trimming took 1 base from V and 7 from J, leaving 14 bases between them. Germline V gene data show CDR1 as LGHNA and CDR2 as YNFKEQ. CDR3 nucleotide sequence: TGTGCCAGCAGCCAAGGCTCACCGAGTAGGAATTCACCCCTCCACTTT. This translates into CASSQGSPSRNSPLHF.

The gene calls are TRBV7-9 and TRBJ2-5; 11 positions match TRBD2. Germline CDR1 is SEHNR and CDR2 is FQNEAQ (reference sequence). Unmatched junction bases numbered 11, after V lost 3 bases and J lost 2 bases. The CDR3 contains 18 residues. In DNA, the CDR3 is TGTGCCAGCAGCTTCGGGTTTCTAGCGGGGGGCCAACAAGAGACCCAGTACTTC. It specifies CASSFGFLAGGQQETQYF.

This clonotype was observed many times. The CDR3 is CASSQDRGGSYNEQFF. The CDR3 DNA reads TGCGCCAGCAGCCAAGATCGGGGGGGAAGTTACAATGAGCAGTTCTTC. V usage is TRBV4-3 and J usage is TRBJ2-1, with TRBD2 matching over 8 bases. The V gene end was trimmed by 0 bases and the J gene end by 4 bases; junction bases not matched to a gene: 5. The CDR3 spans 16 residues. The germline gives CDR1 LGHNA, CDR2 YSLEER.

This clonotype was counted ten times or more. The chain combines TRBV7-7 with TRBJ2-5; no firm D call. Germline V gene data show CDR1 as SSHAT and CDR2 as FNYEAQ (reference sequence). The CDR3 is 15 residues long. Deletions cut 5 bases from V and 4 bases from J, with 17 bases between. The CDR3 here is CASSRYFEGRETQYF. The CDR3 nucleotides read TGTGCCAGCAGCCGATATTTTGAAGGGCGAGAGACCCAGTACTTC.

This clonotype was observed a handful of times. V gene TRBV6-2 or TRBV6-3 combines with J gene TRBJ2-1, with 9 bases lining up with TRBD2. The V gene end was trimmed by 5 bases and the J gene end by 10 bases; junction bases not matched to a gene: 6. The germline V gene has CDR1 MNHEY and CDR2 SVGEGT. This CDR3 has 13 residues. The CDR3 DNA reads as TGTGCCAGCAGTGGGCTAGCGGGGACCGAGCAGTTCTTC. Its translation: CASSGLAGTEQFF.

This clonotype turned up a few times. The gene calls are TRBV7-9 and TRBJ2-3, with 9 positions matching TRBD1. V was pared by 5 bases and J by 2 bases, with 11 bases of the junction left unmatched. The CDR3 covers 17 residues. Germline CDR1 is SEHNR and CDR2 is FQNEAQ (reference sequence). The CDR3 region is CASSPTSGTGITDTQYF. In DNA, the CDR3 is TGTGCCAGCAGCCCCACATCGGGGACAGGGATCACAGATACGCAGTATTTT.

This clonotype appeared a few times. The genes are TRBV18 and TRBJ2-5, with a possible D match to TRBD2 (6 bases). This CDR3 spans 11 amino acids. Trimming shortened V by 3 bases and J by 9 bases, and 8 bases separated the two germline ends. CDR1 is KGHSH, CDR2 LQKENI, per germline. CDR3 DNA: TGTGCCAGCTCACCCGGAGGGGCCCAGTACTTC. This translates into CASSPGGAQYF.

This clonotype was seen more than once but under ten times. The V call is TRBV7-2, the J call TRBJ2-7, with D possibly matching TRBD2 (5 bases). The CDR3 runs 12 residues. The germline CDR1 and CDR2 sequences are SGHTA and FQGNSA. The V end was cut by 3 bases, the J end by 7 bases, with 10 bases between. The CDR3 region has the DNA TGTGCCAGCAGCTTCCTAGCCCTGGAGCAGTACTTC. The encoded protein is CASSFLALEQYF.

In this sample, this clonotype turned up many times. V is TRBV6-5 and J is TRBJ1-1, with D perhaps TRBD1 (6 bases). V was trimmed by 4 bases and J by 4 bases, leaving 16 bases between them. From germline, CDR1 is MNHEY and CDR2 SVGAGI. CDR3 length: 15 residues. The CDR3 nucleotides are TGTGCCAGCAGTTCCTGTTGCGCCAGGGGCACTGAAGCTTTCTTT. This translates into CASSSCCARGTEAFF.

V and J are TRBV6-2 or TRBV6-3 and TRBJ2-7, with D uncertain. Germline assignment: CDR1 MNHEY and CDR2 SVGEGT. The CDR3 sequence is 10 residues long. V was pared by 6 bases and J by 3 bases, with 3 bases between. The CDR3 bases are TGTGCCAGCAGGGACTACGAGCAGTACTTC. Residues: CASRDYEQYF.